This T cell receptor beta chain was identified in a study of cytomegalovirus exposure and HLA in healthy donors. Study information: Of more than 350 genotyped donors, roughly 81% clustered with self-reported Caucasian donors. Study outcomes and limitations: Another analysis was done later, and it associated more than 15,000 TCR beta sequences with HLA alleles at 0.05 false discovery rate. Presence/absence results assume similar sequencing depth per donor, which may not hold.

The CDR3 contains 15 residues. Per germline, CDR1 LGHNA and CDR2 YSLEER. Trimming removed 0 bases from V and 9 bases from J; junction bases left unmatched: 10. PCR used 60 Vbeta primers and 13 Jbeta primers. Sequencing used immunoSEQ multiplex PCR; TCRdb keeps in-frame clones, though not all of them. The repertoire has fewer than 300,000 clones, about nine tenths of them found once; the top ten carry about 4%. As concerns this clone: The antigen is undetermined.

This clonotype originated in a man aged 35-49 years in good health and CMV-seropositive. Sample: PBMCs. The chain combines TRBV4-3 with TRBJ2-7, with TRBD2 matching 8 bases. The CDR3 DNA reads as TGCGCCAGCAGCCAAGAGAGGGGACTAGTGGAAATGCAGTACTTC. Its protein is CASSQERGLVEMQYF.